This T cell receptor beta chain was sequenced for a study of T-cell memory formation after mild COVID-19. General study points: Whether day 37 second-wave clones are SARS-CoV-2-specific was not confirmed.

This clonotype has just a few counts. As yet, its antigen is unknown. Sample barcodes and UMIs were carried by the TCR alpha and TCR beta cDNA libraries that 5'RACE generated with constant-segment primers. In TCRdb, the 5' RACE reads were re-called with MiXCR into one record per CDR3 protein. This table holds about 90,000 distinct CDR3 sequences, about 13% found once. The sample consisted of PBMCs or a T cell subset sorted from them (not recorded which). The TCR was taken from an adult woman who had mild COVID-19 (a few samples of this study predate the infection). Cell type and time point are not known.

CDR3 protein: CASSVGSGGATDTQYF. The CDR3 DNA reads as TGTGCCAGCAGCGTCGGTTCGGGGGGGGCGACAGATACGCAGTATTTT. The chain employs TRBV9 and TRBJ2-3, with 8 bases lining up with TRBD2. CDR1 is SGDLS, CDR2 YYNGEE, per germline. The CDR3 is 16 residues long. Germline trimming cut 2 bases from V and 3 bases from J; bases unmatched to any gene: 8.